One and the same sample provided the 10 T cell receptor beta chains below, sequenced in a study of identical twins. In TCRdb, the 5' RACE reads were re-called with MiXCR into one record per CDR3 protein. Among nearly 250,000 distinct CDR3 sequences listed, around 6.6% were seen once. Separately, the same data were catalogued under a study of yellow fever vaccine responses in identical twins.

Sequenced input: memory (CD45RO+) T cells sorted from blood. These receptors all come from a woman younger than 30 in good health.

This clonotype was picked up many times. This chain joins TRBV5-1 and TRBJ2-1, with D possibly matching TRBD1 (5 bases). Germline V gene lookup returns CDR1 SGHRS and CDR2 YFSETQ. The CDR3 has 13 amino acids. Trimming took 0 bases from V and 5 from J, leaving 6 bases between them. For the CDR3, the DNA is TGCGCCAGCAGCTTGGACAGGAACAATGAGCAGTTCTTC. It yields the protein CASSLDRNNEQFF. Complete variable domain (other parts from reference TRBV5-1 and TRBJ2-1): KAGVTQTPRYLIKTRGQQVTLSCSPISGHRSVSWYQQTPGQGLQFLFEYFSETQRNKGNFPGRFSGRQFSNSRSEMNVSTLELGDSALYLCASSLDRNNEQFFGPGTRLTVL.

This clonotype was counted many times. The CDR3 DNA is TGCGCCAGGTCGAACACTGAAGCTTTCTTT. It is translated as CARSNTEAFF. The V gene is TRBV5-1, the J gene TRBJ1-1; D gene unclear. V lost 8 bases and J lost 1, with 3 bases in between. CDR3 length: 10 amino acids. Germline V gives CDR1 SGHRS, CDR2 YFSETQ.

The table lists this clonotype with many counts. V usage is TRBV29-1 and J usage is TRBJ2-2; D may match TRBD1 or TRBD2 (6 bases each). The germline V gene encodes CDR1 SQVTM and CDR2 ANQGSEA. V lost 7 bases and J lost 8, with 23 bases in between. CDR3 length equals 15 residues. The CDR3 DNA reads as TGCAGCGCCACACCCCCCGGGGGCAGGTCTGGGGAGCTGTTTTTT. It is translated as CSATPPGGRSGELFF.

In its sample, this clonotype was seen a few times. The V and J genes are TRBV12-3 or TRBV12-4 and TRBJ2-7, with 7 nucleotides matching TRBD1. This CDR3 is built from 15 residues. With 5 bases clipped from V and 1 base from J, the junction kept 8 bases outside the gene matches. CDR3 amino acids: CASSIRQGTSYEQYF. The CDR3 DNA follows: TGTGCCAGCAGTATACGACAGGGCACGTCCTACGAGCAGTACTTC.

The CDR3 DNA sequence: TGCGCCAGCAGTGAGTATGAGGGGCCCACTGAAGCTTTCTTT. Translating it yields CASSEYEGPTEAFF. V is TRBV10-1 and J is TRBJ1-1; possibly TRBD1 for D (5 bases). V was clipped by 1 base and J by 4 bases, with 10 bases between them. CDR1 and CDR2 from the germline V gene are WNHNN and SYGVQD (reference sequence). This CDR3 has 14 amino acids.

This clonotype was found a few times. The V and J genes are TRBV6-1 and TRBJ1-1, with 7 bases aligning to TRBD1. Trimming removed 5 bases from V and 1 base from J; junction bases left unmatched: 4. Germline values: CDR1 MNHNS, CDR2 SASEGT. The CDR3 consists of 14 residues. The DNA of the CDR3 is TGTGCCAGCAGTCGGACAGGCCGGAACACTGAAGCTTTCTTT. Translation gives CASSRTGRNTEAFF.

This clonotype came up many times. This chain links TRBV12-3 or TRBV12-4 with TRBJ1-5; no clear D gene. The V end lost 5 bases, the J end lost 0 bases, and 11 bases lay between the germline ends. This CDR3 comprises 15 residues. CDR3 sequence reads: CASSPVEDSNQPQHF. DNA for the CDR3: TGTGCCAGCAGTCCTGTCGAGGATAGCAATCAGCCCCAGCATTTT.

This clonotype was counted between two and nine times. This chain links TRBV12-3 or TRBV12-4 with TRBJ2-1; no definite D call. The CDR3 covers 13 residues. Deletions cut 7 bases from V and 10 bases from J, with 17 bases between. The CDR3 sequence is CASTSLPGMEQFF. DNA of the CDR3: TGTGCCAGCACGTCACTCCCGGGCATGGAGCAGTTCTTC.

Note on this clonotype: This may come from a read error, since a much larger clone is one base off. The V call is TRBV5-1, the J call TRBJ2-2; D might be TRBD1 (5 bases). CDR3 size: 15 residues. The germline CDR1 and CDR2 sequences are SGHRS and YFSETQ. In DNA, the CDR3 is TGCGCCAGCAGCTTGGTCCAGGGTGGCACCTGGGAGCTGTTTTTT. The encoded protein is CASSLVQGGTWELFF.

The chain couples TRBV7-3 to TRBJ2-1, with 10 bases matching TRBD2. The J segment lost 6 bases and the V segment lost 5 bases, leaving 10 bases of the junction unmatched. The CDR3 extends over 16 amino acids. Germline CDR1 reads SGHTA; CDR2 reads FQGTGA. The CDR3 DNA reads as TGTGCCAGCAGCCCCTCATCGAGCGGGAGGGGCAATGAGCAGTTCTTC. Translating it yields CASSPSSSGRGNEQFF.